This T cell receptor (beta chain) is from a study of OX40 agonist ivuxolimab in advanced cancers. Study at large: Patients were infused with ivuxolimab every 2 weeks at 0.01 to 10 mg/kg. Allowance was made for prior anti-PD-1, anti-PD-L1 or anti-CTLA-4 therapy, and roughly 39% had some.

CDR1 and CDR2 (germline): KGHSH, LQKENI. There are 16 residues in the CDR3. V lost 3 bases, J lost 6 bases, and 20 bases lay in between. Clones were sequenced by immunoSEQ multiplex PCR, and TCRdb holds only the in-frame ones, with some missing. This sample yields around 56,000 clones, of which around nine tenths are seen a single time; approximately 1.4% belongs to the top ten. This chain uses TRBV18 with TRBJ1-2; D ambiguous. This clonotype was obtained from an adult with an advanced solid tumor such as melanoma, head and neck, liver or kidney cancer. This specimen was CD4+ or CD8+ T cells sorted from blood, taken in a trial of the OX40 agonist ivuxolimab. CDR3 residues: CASSPDRGQRDHGYTF. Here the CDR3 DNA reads TGTGCCAGCTCACCCGACCGCGGGCAACGGGATCATGGCTACACCTTC.